One sample yielded the 15 T cell receptor beta chains listed below, sequenced in a study of vaccination effects on CD4 cells after COVID-19. Their antigen targets remain unknown. Within the ViraFEST assay, antigen-specific CD4+ T cells underwent expansion with viral peptide pools prior to sequencing. Subsequent to a culture period of under 11 days, CD4+ T cells were isolated. Two doses of BNT162b2 or mRNA-1273 vaccine were administered to participants. Libraries were prepared by immunoSEQ multiplex PCR; TCRdb keeps only in-frame clonotypes and omits some of them. The sample shows tens of thousands of clones, around 78% of them seen only once. Material: CD4+ T cells from PBMCs cultured with HCoV-229E spike peptides, obtained after COVID-19 vaccination. The receptors derive from a human donor who received a COVID-19 vaccine.

The genes are TRBV28 and TRBJ1-3, with a tentative D call TRBD1 (6 bases). Germline V gene sequence: CDR1 MDHEN, CDR2 SYDVKM. The V end was cut by 8 bases, the J end by 2 bases, with 10 bases between. The CDR3 runs 13 residues. CDR3 nucleotides: TGTGCCAGCTTAAAGGGGGCTGGAAACACCATATATTTT. Translated: CASLKGAGNTIYF.

The chain joins TRBV15 to TRBJ1-4; no clear D gene. Germline V lookup: CDR1 LNHNV, CDR2 YYDKDF (reference sequence). CDR3 length equals 16 residues. Trimming removed 2 bases at V and 4 bases at J, with 14 bases between. In DNA form, the CDR3 reads TGTGCCACCAGCAGAAGTTCTAGGGAGAGTAATGAAAAACTGTTTTTT. Translated, it gives CATSRSSRESNEKLFF.

The V gene is TRBV5-1, the J gene TRBJ1-1; D ambiguous. Germline values: CDR1 SGHRS, CDR2 YFSETQ. Trimming pared 0 bases from V and 0 bases from J, leaving 12 bases between. There are 16 residues in the CDR3. The CDR3, as DNA: TGCGCCAGCAGCTTGGGTGGGTTCACTATGAACACTGAAGCTTTCTTT. Encoded protein: CASSLGGFTMNTEAFF.

This sequence joins TRBV9 and TRBJ2-2; D is uncertain. The CDR3 is 15 amino acids. The germline V and J ends were trimmed by 0 bases and 6 bases, with 12 bases remaining between them. The germline V gene encodes CDR1 SGDLS and CDR2 YYNGEE. The CDR3: CASSVGNSIPGELFF. In DNA, the CDR3 is TGTGCCAGCAGCGTAGGAAATAGCATTCCCGGGGAGCTGTTTTTT.

CDR3 coding DNA: TGTGCCAGCAGCTCTACAGGGACCCAAGAGACCCAGTACTTC. Its translation is CASSSTGTQETQYF. The chain links TRBV7-9 to TRBJ2-5; TRBD1 is a possible D gene (6 bases). The CDR3 has 14 residues. Per germline, CDR1 SEHNR and CDR2 FQNEAQ (reference sequence). Trimming shortened V by 4 bases and J by 1 base, and 10 bases separated the two germline ends.

V and J are TRBV5-1 and TRBJ2-7; 10 nucleotides match TRBD1. Unmatched junction bases numbered 8, after V lost 4 bases and J lost 1 base. The CDR3 runs 16 residues. Germline V gene lookup returns CDR1 SGHRS and CDR2 YFSETQ. CDR3 sequence reads: CASSPGTGALSYEQYV. The CDR3 DNA reads TGCGCCAGCAGCCCCGGGACAGGGGCCTTGTCCTACGAGCAGTACGTC.

The J gene is TRBJ2-5, the V gene TRBV10-3; 9 nucleotides line up with TRBD2. Germline V gene data show CDR1 as ENHRY and CDR2 as SYGVKD. The CDR3 is made up of 15 amino acids. J was trimmed by 5 bases and V by 10 bases; bases with no gene match: 14. The CDR3 reads CATSLGRGGEETQYF. The CDR3 bases are TGTGCCACCTCCCTGGGGCGGGGGGGGGAGGAGACCCAGTACTTC.

The V and J genes are TRBV29-1 and TRBJ1-2; D is unresolved. CDR1 and CDR2 from the germline V gene are SQVTM and ANQGSEA. The ends were cut back, 4 bases at V and 4 bases at J, with 7 bases in the middle. CDR3 size: 11 residues. CDR3 nucleotide sequence: TGCAGCGTTGTTGGTTTCTATGGCTACACCTTC. Translating it yields CSVVGFYGYTF.

The chain carries TRBV29-1 and TRBJ2-3; TRBD2 is a possible D gene (7 bases). There are 16 residues in the CDR3. Germline V gene sequence: CDR1 SQVTM, CDR2 ANQGSEA. Trimming pared 6 bases from V and 2 bases from J, leaving 21 bases between. CDR3 residues: CSVKPPHRGATDTQYF. For the CDR3, the DNA is TGCAGCGTGAAGCCTCCACATCGGGGGGCCACAGATACGCAGTATTTT.

This clone was found a few times. V gene TRBV7-2 combines with J gene TRBJ2-2, with no clear D. The CDR3 is made up of 16 amino acids. The germline gives CDR1 SGHTA, CDR2 FQGNSA. With 0 bases removed from V and 0 bases from J, the gap between germline ends came to 8 bases. The CDR3 sequence is CASSLAGIPNTGELFF. The CDR3 DNA reads TGTGCCAGCAGCTTAGCAGGGATCCCGAACACCGGGGAGCTGTTTTTT.

The chain couples TRBV4-2 to TRBJ1-5; 10 nucleotides match TRBD1. The CDR3 has 19 residues. J gave up 1 base and V 1 base, and 10 bases lay outside the gene matches. The germline CDR1 and CDR2 sequences are LGHNA and YNFKEQ. CDR3 sequence: CASSQAIARQGASNQPQHF. The CDR3 region has the DNA TGTGCCAGCAGCCAAGCCATCGCTAGACAGGGGGCGAGCAATCAGCCCCAGCATTTT.

The chain employs TRBV4-1 and TRBJ1-3; no firm D call. The CDR3 runs to 13 residues. The germline V gene has CDR1 MGHRA and CDR2 YSYEKL. V shed 4 bases and J shed 3 bases, with 7 bases lying between them. CDR3 nucleotides: TGCGCCAGCAGCCCACATTTTGGAAACACCATATATTTT. Translated, it gives CASSPHFGNTIYF.

The rearrangement links TRBV6-5 to TRBJ2-2, with TRBD1 identical over 7 bases. The germline V gene encodes CDR1 MNHEY and CDR2 SVGAGI. This CDR3 is 15 amino acids long. J gave up 1 base and V 9 bases, and 8 bases lay outside the gene matches. This CDR3 reads CASRTGTENTGELFF. In nucleotides, the CDR3 is TGTGCCAGTAGGACCGGGACAGAGAACACCGGGGAGCTGTTTTTT.

There are a few counts of this clone. J is TRBJ1-3 and V is TRBV2; no firm D call. CDR3 length: 16 residues. The ends were cut back, 2 bases at V and 0 bases at J, with 11 bases in the middle. CDR1 is SNHLY, CDR2 FYNNEI, per germline. CDR3 bases: TGTGCCAGCAGTGAACAGCTAGTGACCTCTGGAAACACCATATATTTT. Translating it yields CASSEQLVTSGNTIYF.

The V gene is TRBV6-5, the J gene TRBJ1-6; no clear D. The germline V and J ends were trimmed by 4 bases and 5 bases, with 6 bases remaining between them. The CDR3 contains 13 residues. Germline CDR1 and CDR2: MNHEY and SVGAGI. The CDR3 bases are TGTGCCAGCAGTTGGGGAGATAATTCACCCCTCCACTTT. Translation: CASSWGDNSPLHF.